This T cell receptor beta chain is drawn from a study of blood T cell repertoires in COVID-19. Study at large: Sites across the United States, Italy and Spain contributed samples from acute and convalescent COVID-19. From T cells, B-cell-depleted T cells, or PBMCs came the material, which was cDNA or gDNA.

Sequenced by immunoSEQ multiplex PCR; TCRdb stores in-frame clones only, minus some. The sample includes 150,000 to 200,000 clones, roughly 76% seen only once; the top ten take 9.5% to 15%. CDR1 is MDHEN and CDR2 is SYDVKM in the germline V gene. The CDR3 is 12 residues long. About this clone: The junction differs from germline at one of its ends, possibly a read error.

This chain joins TRBV28 and TRBJ2-1, with 7 bases that match TRBD2. Sequences were obtained from peripheral blood. The clonotype originates from a woman of 80 years or more with COVID-19, enrolled during active disease. CDR3 residues: CASSSGRTRVLF. CDR3 nucleotides: TGTGCCAGCAGTTCAGGGAGGACTAGAGTGCTCTTC.